This section outlines one TCR beta chain sequence together with its context. What it binds is unknown. The sample originates from a study of T cells in tumors after PD-1 blockade. Study-level information: Patients received pembrolizumab 200 mg every 3 weeks or cemiplimab 350 mg every 2 weeks. Study results and limitations: Peripheral recruitment is suggested, as some novel exhausted tumor clones were in pre-treatment blood.

Genomic DNA template from tumor biopsies or peripheral blood, 616 ng to 6,004 ng input. Clones were read by immunoSEQ multiplex PCR, and TCRdb kept only the in-frame ones, dropping some. The sample consists of about 47,000 clones, more than 75% of them appearing once. V was clipped by 2 bases and J by 0 bases, with 10 bases between them. Germline-derived CDR1 and CDR2 are MNHNY and SVGAGI (reference sequence). The CDR3 has 15 residues. This TCR came from a human donor with basal cell carcinoma. This sample comprised PBMCs, obtained before anti-PD-1 treatment. This chain joins TRBV6-6 and TRBJ1-1; no reliable D call. CDR3 sequence reads: CASSYREGLNTEAFF. The CDR3 DNA reads TGTGCCAGCAGTTACAGAGAGGGTTTGAACACTGAAGCTTTCTTT.